Listed below are T cell receptor beta chains from one sample, sequenced in a study of response to subunit inactivated influenza vaccine. TCRdb fed the RT-PCR reads into MiXCR, producing one record per CDR3 protein. This sample has 700,000 to 900,000 distinct CDR3 sequences; 21% occur once, and the top ten carry roughly 10%. Here the sequenced sample was PBMCs from blood, taken 5 days after vaccination. The receptors shown here come from a man aged 45-60 years who received an inactivated influenza vaccine. The CDR3 runs from the conserved cysteine through the conserved F or W. A D gene is named only where the DNA matches it firmly. Some rows mark clone size as missing; the rest say once, few, many or name a class of expanded clone.

TRBV5-1	TRBD1	many	TRBJ2-5	CASSLDRSQETQYF	TGTGCCAGCAGTCTGGACAGGTCTCAAGAGACCCAGTACTTC
TRBV29-1	TRBD1	few	TRBJ1-3	CSVEDRTALGGPGNTIYF	TGCAGCGTTGAGGATAGGACAGCTCTAGGGGGCCCTGGAAACACCATATATTTT
TRBV20-1	.	.	TRBJ2-7	CSAIRAETTYEQYF	TGCAGTGCTATTAGGGCCGAGACAACCTACGAGCAGTACTTC
TRBV12-3/TRBV12-4	.	.	TRBJ2-7	CASSFEERYEQYF	TGTGCCAGCAGTTTCGAGGAGCGCTACGAGCAGTACTTC
TRBV12-3/TRBV12-4	.	few	TRBJ2-3	CASSLTDYADTQYF	TGTGCCAGCAGTTTAACGGACTATGCAGATACGCAGTATTTT
TRBV20-1	TRBD2	few	TRBJ2-3	CSAERGITDTQYF	TGCAGTGCTGAGCGGGGGATCACAGATACGCAGTATTTT
TRBV20-1	.	.	TRBJ1-5	CSARDLTEGPNQPQHF	TGCAGTGCTAGAGATCTAACAGAGGGACCGAATCAGCCCCAGCATTTT
TRBV20-1	TRBD1	.	TRBJ2-7	CSVDRNSYEQYF	TGCAGTGTGGACAGGAACTCCTACGAGCAGTACTTC
TRBV4-3	.	.	TRBJ1-3	CASSQDRVTIYF	TGCGCCAGCAGCCAAGACCGGGTTACCATATATTTT
TRBV3-1	.	few	TRBJ1-1	CASSSADVNTEAFF	TGTGCCAGCAGCTCCGCCGATGTGAACACTGAAGCTTTCTTT
TRBV5-1	.	.	TRBJ1-1	CASSLTRAGTEAFF	TGCGCCAGCAGCTTGACCAGGGCGGGCACTGAAGCTTTCTTT
TRBV7-9	TRBD2	.	TRBJ2-5	CASSCHSGRAVETQYF	TGTGCCAGCAGCTGCCATAGCGGGAGGGCCGTAGAGACCCAGTACTTC
TRBV20-1	TRBD2	.	TRBJ2-7	CSARDGQRGAYYEQYF	TGCAGTGCTAGAGATGGCCAGCGGGGGGCGTACTACGAGCAGTACTTC
TRBV5-1	TRBD2	.	TRBJ2-5	CASSGWTGTSGETQYF	TGCGCCAGCAGCGGCTGGACTGGGACTAGTGGAGAGACCCAGTACTTC
TRBV4-3	.	.	TRBJ1-1	CASSQDRRRGTEAFF	TGCGCCAGCAGCCAAGATCGGAGGCGGGGAACTGAAGCTTTCTTT
TRBV12-3/TRBV12-4	.	few	TRBJ2-7	CASSLLGRPYEQYF	TGTGCCAGCAGTTTATTGGGGCGCCCCTACGAGCAGTACTTC
TRBV9	TRBD1	.	TRBJ2-3	CASSLQGSEDTQYF	TGTGCCAGCAGCCTACAGGGGTCCGAGGATACGCAGTATTTT
TRBV15	.	.	TRBJ2-1	CATSRRQYSGSSHNEQFF	TGTGCCACCAGCAGGCGCCAGTATTCAGGGAGCTCCCACAATGAGCAGTTCTTC
TRBV11-2	.	.	TRBJ1-2	CASSLEGSLSNYGYTF	TGTGCCAGCAGCTTAGAGGGGTCGCTCTCTAACTATGGCTACACCTTC
TRBV20-1	TRBD2	.	TRBJ2-1	CSAPGGETYNEQFF	TGCAGTGCTCCCGGGGGGGAGACCTACAATGAGCAGTTCTTC
TRBV28	.	few	TRBJ1-1	CASSKEEGMNTEAFF	TGTGCCAGCAGTAAAGAGGAGGGGATGAACACTGAAGCTTTCTTT
TRBV5-5	TRBD1	.	TRBJ2-1	CASSPGQGAMREQFF	TGTGCCAGCAGCCCGGGACAGGGGGCGATGAGGGAGCAGTTCTTC
TRBV7-2	TRBD2	few	TRBJ2-1	CASSLGVGLAGKNEQFF	TGTGCCAGCAGCTTAGGGGTAGGACTAGCGGGAAAAAATGAGCAGTTCTTC
TRBV7-2	.	few	TRBJ2-7	CASSLSGGESYEQYF	TGTGCCAGCAGCTTAAGCGGAGGGGAATCCTACGAGCAGTACTTC
TRBV10-3	TRBD1	few	TRBJ2-7	CAITGQGGYEQYF	TGTGCCATCACCGGACAGGGTGGCTACGAGCAGTACTTC
TRBV5-1	.	few	TRBJ2-5	CASSPSDPSETQYF	TGCGCCAGCAGCCCATCGGACCCGTCGGAGACCCAGTACTTC
TRBV7-9	TRBD1	.	TRBJ2-3	CASSVRDRSSTDTQYF	TGTGCCAGCAGCGTCCGGGACAGATCTAGCACAGATACGCAGTATTTT
TRBV4-2	TRBD2	.	TRBJ2-1	CASSLNLAGSSYNEQFF	TGTGCCAGCAGCCTAAATTTAGCGGGGAGCTCCTACAATGAGCAGTTCTTC
TRBV11-2	.	.	TRBJ2-6	CASVPLRDHPRGANVLTF	TGTGCCAGCGTACCCCTCAGGGACCACCCGAGGGGGGCCAACGTCCTGACTTTC
TRBV5-1	.	.	TRBJ1-6	CASSGGPSGDSPLHF	TGCGCCAGCAGCGGCGGACCTTCAGGGGATTCACCCCTCCACTTT
TRBV6-1	.	.	TRBJ1-5	CASSRDPSQPQHF	TGTGCCAGCAGTAGGGATCCCAGCCAGCCCCAGCATTTT
TRBV27	TRBD2	.	TRBJ2-7	CASSLIGTSGSYEQYF	TGTGCCAGCAGTTTAATCGGGACTAGCGGCTCCTACGAGCAGTACTTC
TRBV5-6	.	.	TRBJ2-7	CAISPGGIYEQYF	TGTGCCATCAGCCCCGGGGGCATCTACGAGCAGTACTTC
TRBV12-3/TRBV12-4	.	few	TRBJ1-2	CASSFSDNYGYTF	TGTGCCAGCAGTTTTTCAGATAACTATGGCTACACCTTC
TRBV20-1	.	.	TRBJ2-3	CSARDHGGEIFTDTQYF	TGCAGTGCTAGAGATCATGGCGGGGAGATATTCACAGATACGCAGTATTTT
TRBV25-1	TRBD1	many	TRBJ1-2	CASSVYRGGYTF	TGTGCCAGCAGCGTCTACAGGGGTGGCTACACCTTC
TRBV10-3	.	few	TRBJ2-1	CAISDRPLYNEQFF	TGTGCCATCAGTGACCGGCCCCTCTACAATGAGCAGTTCTTC
TRBV6-2/TRBV6-3	.	.	TRBJ2-7	CASSYGKSSYEQYF	TGTGCCAGCAGTTACGGCAAGAGCTCCTACGAGCAGTACTTC
TRBV24-1	TRBD1	few	TRBJ2-2	CATSSPDRVIGTNTGELFF	TGTGCCACCAGTTCCCCGGACAGGGTAATCGGTACGAACACCGGGGAGCTGTTTTTT
TRBV4-1	.	.	TRBJ1-6	CASSQVLGGSPLHF	TGCGCCAGCAGCCAGGTCCTAGGAGGATCACCCCTCCACTTT
TRBV12-3/TRBV12-4	.	.	TRBJ2-7	CASSFGGTVRYDEQYF	TGTGCCAGCAGTTTCGGGGGGACAGTCAGGTACGACGAGCAGTACTTC
TRBV6-5	TRBD1	.	TRBJ1-2	CASRYPRTGGREDYGYTF	TGTGCCAGCAGGTACCCTCGGACAGGGGGAAGAGAGGACTATGGCTACACCTTC
TRBV5-1	.	many	TRBJ2-2	CASSESFGELFF	TGCGCCAGCAGCGAATCTTTCGGGGAGCTGTTTTTT
TRBV5-1	.	few	TRBJ2-1	CASSHRGNSYNEQFF	TGCGCCAGCAGCCACCGGGGGAACTCCTACAATGAGCAGTTCTTC
TRBV5-8	.	.	TRBJ1-2	CASSLGGIPYGYTF	TGTGCCAGCAGCTTGGGGGGGATCCCCTATGGCTACACCTTC
TRBV20-1	.	.	TRBJ2-2	CSAGGHGPNTGELFF	TGCAGTGCTGGAGGACACGGGCCCAACACCGGGGAGCTGTTTTTT
TRBV7-9	.	.	TRBJ1-4	CAITNPPANEKLFF	TGTGCCATCACTAACCCCCCAGCTAATGAAAAACTGTTTTTT
TRBV20-1	TRBD1	.	TRBJ1-5	CSARGQGATQPQHF	TGCAGTGCTAGGGGACAGGGGGCGACTCAGCCCCAGCATTTT
TRBV6-2/TRBV6-3	.	once	TRBJ1-6	CASSRDTWLSPLHF	TGTGCCAGCAGTCGGGACACCTGGCTTTCACCCCTCCACTTT
TRBV5-1	.	few	TRBJ2-7	CASSSSPNYEQYF	TGCGCCAGCAGCTCGTCGCCTAACTACGAGCAGTACTTC
TRBV20-1	.	few	TRBJ2-1	CSASMQRGVFF	TGCAGTGCTAGTATGCAGAGAGGGGTATTCTTC
TRBV12-3/TRBV12-4	.	few	TRBJ2-1	CASRATGASVYNEQFF	TGTGCCAGCAGGGCGACGGGGGCATCCGTCTACAATGAGCAGTTCTTC
TRBV11-1	TRBD2	few	TRBJ2-1	CASSLAGQSYNEQFF	TGTGCCAGCAGCCTAGCGGGCCAATCCTACAATGAGCAGTTCTTC
TRBV28	.	few	TRBJ1-2	CASSLLGGHGNGYTF	TGTGCCAGCAGCCTGTTGGGGGGCCACGGGAATGGCTACACCTTC
TRBV7-9	.	.	TRBJ1-1	CASSLQAPEAFF	TGTGCCAGCAGCTTACAGGCACCTGAAGCTTTCTTT